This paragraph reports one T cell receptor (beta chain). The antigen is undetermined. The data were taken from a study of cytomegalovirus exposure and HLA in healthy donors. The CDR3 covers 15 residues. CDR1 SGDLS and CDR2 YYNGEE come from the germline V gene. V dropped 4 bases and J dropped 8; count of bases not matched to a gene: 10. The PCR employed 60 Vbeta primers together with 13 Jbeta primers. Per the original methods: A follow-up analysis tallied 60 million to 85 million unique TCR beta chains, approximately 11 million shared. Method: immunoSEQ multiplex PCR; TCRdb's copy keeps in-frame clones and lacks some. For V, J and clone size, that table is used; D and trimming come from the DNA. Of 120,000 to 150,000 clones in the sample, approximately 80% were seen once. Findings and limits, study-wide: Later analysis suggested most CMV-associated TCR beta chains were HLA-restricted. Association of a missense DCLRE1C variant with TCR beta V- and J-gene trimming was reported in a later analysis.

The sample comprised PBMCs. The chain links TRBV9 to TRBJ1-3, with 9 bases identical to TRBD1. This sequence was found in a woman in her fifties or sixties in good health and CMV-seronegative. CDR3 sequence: CASSPMGQGIDTIYF. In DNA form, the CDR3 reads TGTGCCAGCAGCCCGATGGGACAGGGTATTGACACCATATATTTT. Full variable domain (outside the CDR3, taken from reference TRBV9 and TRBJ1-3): DSGVTQTPKHLITATGQRVTLRCSPRSGDLSVYWYQQSLDQGLQFLIQYYNGEERAKGNILERFSAQQFPDLHSELNLSSLELGDSALYFCASSPMGQGIDTIYFGEGSWLTVV.